This T cell receptor beta chain was observed in a study of OX40 agonist ivuxolimab in advanced cancers. The germline gives CDR1 MNHEY, CDR2 SMNVEV (reference sequence). CDR3 length: 17 amino acids. V shed 5 bases and J 6 bases; nucleotides not matched to a gene: 12. The data were produced by immunoSEQ multiplex PCR, yet TCRdb's version contains in-frame clones alone and is incomplete. This sample has 43,000 or so clones, with about 88% found just once. Material: CD4+ or CD8+ T cells sorted from blood, obtained in a trial of the OX40 agonist ivuxolimab. This clonotype was sampled from an adult with an advanced solid tumor such as melanoma, head and neck, liver or kidney cancer. The rearrangement links TRBV27 to TRBJ1-5; 11 bases fit TRBD1. For the CDR3, the DNA is TGTGCCAGCAGTGCTCAGTACCGGGGACAGGGGGGTCAGCCCCAGCATTTT. Its translation is CASSAQYRGQGGQPQHF.